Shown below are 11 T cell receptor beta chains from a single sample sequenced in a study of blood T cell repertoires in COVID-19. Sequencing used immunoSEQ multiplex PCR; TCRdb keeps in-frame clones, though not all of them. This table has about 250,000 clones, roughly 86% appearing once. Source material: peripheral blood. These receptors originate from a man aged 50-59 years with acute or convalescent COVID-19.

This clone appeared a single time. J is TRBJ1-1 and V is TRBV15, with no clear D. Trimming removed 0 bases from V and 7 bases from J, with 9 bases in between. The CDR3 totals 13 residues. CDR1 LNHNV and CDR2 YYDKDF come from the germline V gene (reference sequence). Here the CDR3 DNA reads TGTGCCACCAGCAGAGATAGATGGTTTGAAGCTTTCTTT. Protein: CATSRDRWFEAFF.

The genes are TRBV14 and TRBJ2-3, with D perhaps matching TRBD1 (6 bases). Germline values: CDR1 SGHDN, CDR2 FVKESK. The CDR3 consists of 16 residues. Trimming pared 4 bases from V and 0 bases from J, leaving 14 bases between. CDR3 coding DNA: TGTGCCAGCAGCCCGTTACAGGGAATGAGCACAGATACGCAGTATTTT. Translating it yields CASSPLQGMSTDTQYF.

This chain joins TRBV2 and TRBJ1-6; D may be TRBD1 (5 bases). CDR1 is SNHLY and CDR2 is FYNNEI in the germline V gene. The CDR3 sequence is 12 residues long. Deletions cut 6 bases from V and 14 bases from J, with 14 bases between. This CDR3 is CASRGGEPTLHF. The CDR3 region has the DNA TGTGCCAGCAGGGGGGGGGAGCCCACCCTCCACTTT.

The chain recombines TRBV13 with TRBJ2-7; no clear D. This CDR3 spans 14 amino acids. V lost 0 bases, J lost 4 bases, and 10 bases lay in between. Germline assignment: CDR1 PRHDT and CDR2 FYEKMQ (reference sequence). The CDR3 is CASSLGLETYEQYF. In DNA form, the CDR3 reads TGTGCCAGCAGCTTAGGGCTAGAGACGTACGAGCAGTACTTC.

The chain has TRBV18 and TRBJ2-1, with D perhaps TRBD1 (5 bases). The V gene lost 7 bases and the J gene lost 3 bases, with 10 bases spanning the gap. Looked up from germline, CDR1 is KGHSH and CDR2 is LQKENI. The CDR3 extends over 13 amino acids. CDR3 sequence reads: CASCKQVYNEQFF. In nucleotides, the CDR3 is TGTGCCAGCTGCAAACAGGTCTACAATGAGCAGTTCTTC.

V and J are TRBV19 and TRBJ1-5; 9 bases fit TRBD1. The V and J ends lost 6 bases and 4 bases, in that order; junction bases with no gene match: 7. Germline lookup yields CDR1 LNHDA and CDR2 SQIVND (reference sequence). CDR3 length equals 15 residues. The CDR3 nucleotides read TGTGCCAGTAGGTGGAACAGGGGGCAGAATCAGCCCCAGCATTTT. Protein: CASRWNRGQNQPQHF.

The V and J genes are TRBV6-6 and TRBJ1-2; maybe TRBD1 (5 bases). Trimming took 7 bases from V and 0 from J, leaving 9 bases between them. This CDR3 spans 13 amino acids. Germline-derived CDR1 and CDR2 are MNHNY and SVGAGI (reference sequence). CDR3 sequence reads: CASKTEANYGYTF. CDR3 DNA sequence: TGTGCCAGCAAGACAGAGGCTAACTATGGCTACACCTTC.

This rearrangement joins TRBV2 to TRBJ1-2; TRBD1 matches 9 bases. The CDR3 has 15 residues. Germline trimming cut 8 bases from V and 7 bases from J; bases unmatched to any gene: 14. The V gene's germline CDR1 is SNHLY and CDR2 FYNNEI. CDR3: CASGTGQGLIGGYTF. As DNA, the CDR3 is TGTGCCAGCGGGACAGGGCAAGGCTTGATTGGTGGCTACACCTTC.

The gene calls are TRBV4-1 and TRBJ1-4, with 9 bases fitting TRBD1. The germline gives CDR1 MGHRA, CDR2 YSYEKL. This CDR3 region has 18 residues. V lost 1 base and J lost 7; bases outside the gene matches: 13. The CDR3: CASSQGPGTGLGGEKLFF. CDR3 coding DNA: TGCGCCAGCAGCCAAGGTCCCGGGACAGGGCTCGGGGGTGAAAAACTGTTTTTT.

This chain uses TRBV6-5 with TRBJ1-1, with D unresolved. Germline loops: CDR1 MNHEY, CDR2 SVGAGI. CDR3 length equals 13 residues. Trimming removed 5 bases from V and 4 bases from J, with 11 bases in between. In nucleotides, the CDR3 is TGTGCCAGCAGTAACCCACGGGTCACTGAAGCTTTCTTT. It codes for CASSNPRVTEAFF.

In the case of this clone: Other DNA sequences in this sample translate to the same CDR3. CDR3 sequence: CSVSRGSNEKLFF. The CDR3 DNA follows: TGCAGCGTTAGCAGGGGGAGTAATGAAAAACTGTTTTTT. The chain couples TRBV29-1 to TRBJ1-4, with 7 positions matching TRBD1. The CDR3 is 13 residues long. The J segment lost 4 bases and the V segment lost 5 bases, leaving 4 bases of the junction unmatched. The germline V gene has CDR1 SQVTM and CDR2 ANQGSEA.